Presented here are 9 T cell receptor beta chains from one specimen sequenced in a study of cytotoxic CD8 clonotypes in ibrutinib-treated CLL. This table comes from immunoSEQ multiplex PCR, and its TCRdb copy is limited to in-frame clones, with some not included. Found here are approximately 74,000 clones, around 84% of them singletons; the top ten hold roughly 7.7%. The sample in question was PBMCs, obtained at disease progression, from a patient treated with ibrutinib. Receptor source: a human donor with chronic lymphocytic leukemia.

The V call is TRBV6-6, the J call TRBJ1-2, with TRBD1 as a possible D gene (5 bases). Trimming stripped 5 bases from V and 3 bases from J, with 19 bases between. Looked up from germline, CDR1 is MNHNY and CDR2 is SVGAGI (reference sequence). The CDR3 covers 16 residues. CDR3 DNA: TGTGCCAGCAGTCCCCGGGCAGGGTCTGTTTACTATGGCTACACCTTC. The encoded protein is CASSPRAGSVYYGYTF.

V usage is TRBV28 and J usage is TRBJ1-1, with D uncertain. CDR3 size: 15 residues. V lost 6 bases and J lost 4, with 18 bases in between. Germline lookup yields CDR1 MDHEN and CDR2 SYDVKM. The CDR3 DNA follows: TGTGCCAGCAGCCGGGCTCTGGTTCGGGCCACTGAAGCTTTCTTT. It translates to CASSRALVRATEAFF.

The chain is built from TRBV28 and TRBJ2-1; D is ambiguous. The length of the CDR3 is 14 residues. Germline V gene data show CDR1 as MDHEN and CDR2 as SYDVKM. Trimming removed 2 bases at V and 4 bases at J, with 9 bases between. In DNA form, the CDR3 reads TGTGCCAGCAGTTTAGGCAGGTTATACAATGAGCAGTTCTTC. Translating gives CASSLGRLYNEQFF.

The V and J genes are TRBV6-6 and TRBJ2-1, with D uncertain. CDR3 length equals 15 residues. Trimming shortened V by 5 bases and J by 2 bases, and 13 bases separated the two germline ends. CDR1 and CDR2 from the germline V gene are MNHNY and SVGAGI (reference sequence). CDR3 in amino acids: CASSPDPPTYNEQFF. The CDR3 nucleotides are TGTGCCAGCAGTCCGGACCCCCCCACCTACAATGAGCAGTTCTTC.

This chain connects TRBV9 to TRBJ2-5; TRBD2 matches at 9 bases. The germline V gene encodes CDR1 SGDLS and CDR2 YYNGEE. The CDR3 is 15 residues long. V was pared by 1 base and J by 5 bases, with 6 bases of the junction left unmatched. The CDR3 bases are TGTGCCAGCAGCGTACATGTAGCGGGAGTGGAGACCCAGTACTTC. It is translated as CASSVHVAGVETQYF.

The V gene is TRBV2, the J gene TRBJ2-1; 8 bases fit TRBD1. Germline trimming cut 2 bases from V and 6 bases from J; bases unmatched to any gene: 3. Germline V gene data show CDR1 as SNHLY and CDR2 as FYNNEI. This CDR3 has 14 residues. The CDR3 sequence is CASSERQGLNEQFF. Here the CDR3 DNA reads TGTGCCAGCAGTGAAAGACAGGGGCTCAATGAGCAGTTCTTC.

The chain is built from TRBV6-5 and TRBJ2-3; the D is unclear. Deletions cut 0 bases from V and 3 bases from J, with 7 bases between. The CDR3 contains 14 residues. CDR1 MNHEY and CDR2 SVGAGI come from the germline V gene. The CDR3 nucleotides read TGTGCCAGCAGTTACTCTGAAGGGACAGATACGCAGTATTTT. Its translation: CASSYSEGTDTQYF.

This chain connects TRBV2 to TRBJ2-2; D is uncertain. The ends were cut back, 8 bases at V and 9 bases at J, with 10 bases in the middle. The CDR3 has 11 amino acids. Germline V lookup: CDR1 SNHLY, CDR2 FYNNEI. CDR3 in DNA: TGTGCCAGCCGGAGTGGCTGGGAGCTGTTTTTT. Encoded protein: CASRSGWELFF.

The gene calls are TRBV28 and TRBJ1-3; D unresolved. The CDR3 consists of 15 residues. V lost 3 bases, J lost 4 bases, and 13 bases lay in between. Germline V gene sequence: CDR1 MDHEN, CDR2 SYDVKM. The CDR3 bases are TGTGCCAGCAGTTTGCCCTTAGGATTGGGAAACACCATATATTTT. Translating gives CASSLPLGLGNTIYF.